The text below deals with one T cell receptor (beta chain). Antigen: not known. This sample is part of a study of cytomegalovirus exposure and HLA in healthy donors. Study-level points and caveats: Earlier analysis looked at TCR beta V segments, and most were productive about 87% or about 30% of the time. The availability of immune exposure information extended only to CMV serostatus. An analysis that came later showed most CMV-associated TCR beta chains appearing HLA-restricted. Several of the most significant clusters were apparently associated with common viral pathogens in a later analysis.

Primers for the PCR totalled 60 Vbeta and 13 Jbeta. Produced via immunoSEQ multiplex PCR; TCRdb's table is partial and in-frame only. The sample contains roughly 60,000 clones, around 78% of which appear only once. Material: PBMCs. The clonotype comes from a female donor in good health and CMV-seronegative.

CDR3 residues: CASSQGGQGVSQHF. The CDR3 bases are TGCGCCAGCAGCCAAGGGGGACAGGGGGTTTCCCAGCATTTT. The chain uses TRBV4-1 and TRBJ1-5, with TRBD1 matching 11 bases. Germline V gives CDR1 MGHRA, CDR2 YSYEKL. Trimming cost V 1 base and J 11 bases; bases outside gene matches: 4. This CDR3 comprises 14 residues.